A selection of T cell receptor beta chains follows, all from one sample in a study of cytotoxic CD8 clonotypes in ibrutinib-treated CLL. The method was immunoSEQ multiplex PCR; TCRdb's version includes in-frame clones alone and lacks a portion of them. The sample has around 140,000 clones; about 78% are singletons. The material sequenced was PBMCs, taken after 24 months of ibrutinib treatment. All receptors come from a human donor with chronic lymphocytic leukemia. Both conserved end residues are part of each CDR3. The D gene is left open where the match is weak. The size of a clone is reported for some rows only, either as once, few or many, or as a class for expanded clones.

DNA | CDR3 | D | J | V | size
TGTGCCAGCAGCCCCCGGACCGCCAACTCTGGGGCCAACGTCCTGACTTTC | CASSPRTANSGANVLTF | . | TRBJ2-6 | TRBV7-8 | .
TGTGCCAGTAGTCGTATGTCACTGGGACAGTTTAATGAAAAACTGTTTTTT | CASSRMSLGQFNEKLFF | TRBD1 | TRBJ1-4 | TRBV19 | .
TGTGCCAGCAGTCCAGGACAGGGCCGGGAAAAACTGTTTTTT | CASSPGQGREKLFF | TRBD1 | TRBJ1-4 | TRBV27 | .
TGTGCCAGCAGCGCGGGGGCGGGAGTGGTCACCTACGAGCAGTACTTC | CASSAGAGVVTYEQYF | . | TRBJ2-7 | TRBV9 | .
TGTGCCTGGAGCTTGGGGCCTACGCAGTATTTT | CAWSLGPTQYF | . | TRBJ2-3 | TRBV30 | .
TGTGCCAGGGGGGGCCGCGGCGGGGCCAAAAACATTCAGTACTTC | CARGGRGGAKNIQYF | . | TRBJ2-4 | TRBV2 | few
TGTGCCAGCAGCCAAGCTCTAGCCGGGGGGGCCCAGTACTTC | CASSQALAGGAQYF | TRBD2 | TRBJ2-5 | TRBV14 | once
TGTGCCAGCAGCAGGACAGTCGACTACACCTTC | CASSRTVDYTF | . | TRBJ1-2 | TRBV11-2 | once
TGTGCCAGCAGTTTAGGGCAGCGGGCCGGGAGCAATCAGCCCCAGCATTTT | CASSLGQRAGSNQPQHF | . | TRBJ1-5 | TRBV28 | .
TGTGCCGGCGGGGGAAGCCCCGGCTACGAGCAGTACTTC | CAGGGSPGYEQYF | TRBD2 | TRBJ2-7 | TRBV6-1 | .
TGTGCCAGCAGCTTAGGGGGGGGTCAAAGCTCAGATACGCAGTATTTT | CASSLGGGQSSDTQYF | TRBD2 | TRBJ2-3 | TRBV11-2 | .
TGTGCCAGCAGTTACTCGAGGGTCTATGGCTACACCTTC | CASSYSRVYGYTF | . | TRBJ1-2 | TRBV6-5 | .
TGTGCCACCAGCAGTGGGGCAGGCTTACACAATGAGCAGTTCTTC | CATSSGAGLHNEQFF | . | TRBJ2-1 | TRBV15 | .
TGTGCCTGGACCCGAGGGGGGGAAGGAAACACCATATATTTT | CAWTRGGEGNTIYF | . | TRBJ1-3 | TRBV30 | .
TGTGCCAGCAAAAGGGACGCCCAGAACACCGGGGAGCTGTTTTTT | CASKRDAQNTGELFF | . | TRBJ2-2 | TRBV5-4 | many
TGTGCCAGCTCACCGGTCGGCGGGGAGGCAAATTCACCCCTCCACTTT | CASSPVGGEANSPLHF | . | TRBJ1-6 | TRBV18 | .
TGTGCCAGCAGCTTAGGGGGTGGGACAGTGGGGACCCAGTACTTC | CASSLGGGTVGTQYF | TRBD1 | TRBJ2-5 | TRBV7-3 | .
TGTGCCAGCAGCTTGGTGGGACTAGCGGGAGTCCCGCCCGTGGCGCTGTTTTTT | CASSLVGLAGVPPVALFF | TRBD2 | TRBJ2-2 | TRBV5-4 | few
TGCGCCAGCAGCCTAACCACGTGGGAGACCCAGTACTTC | CASSLTTWETQYF | . | TRBJ2-5 | TRBV5-1 | .
TGTGCTATCCAAAAGACAGGGGCTGGAAACACCATATATTTT | CAIQKTGAGNTIYF | TRBD1 | TRBJ1-3 | TRBV7-7 | .
TGTGCCAGCAGCTCGCGGGGTCCCGGGGATACGCAGTATTTT | CASSSRGPGDTQYF | . | TRBJ2-3 | TRBV7-8 | .
TGTGCCAGTAATGGGGAGGGCTACGAGACCCAGTACTTC | CASNGEGYETQYF | TRBD2 | TRBJ2-5 | TRBV19 | .
TGTGCCGGCAGCGGGGGCGCGGGTACGCAGTATTTT | CAGSGGAGTQYF | TRBD2 | TRBJ2-3 | TRBV9 | .
TGTGCCAGCAGCGTAGGGGGCAGTGTGAGCTCTGGGGCCAACGTCCTGACTTTC | CASSVGGSVSSGANVLTF | . | TRBJ2-6 | TRBV9 | .
TGTGCCAGCAGCTTACGGTCGGACAGGGGGCGTTCCGGGAATTCACCCCTCCACTTT | CASSLRSDRGRSGNSPLHF | TRBD1 | TRBJ1-6 | TRBV7-8 | .
TGTGCCAGTAGTATCCCCTGGGCGGCCGGGGAGCTGTTTTTT | CASSIPWAAGELFF | . | TRBJ2-2 | TRBV19 | .
TGTGCCAGCGGCCGGACTAGCGGCACCTACGAGCAGTACTTC | CASGRTSGTYEQYF | TRBD2 | TRBJ2-7 | TRBV11-2 | .
TGTGCCAGCAGAACAGAAGAGACCCAGTACTTC | CASRTEETQYF | . | TRBJ2-5 | TRBV6-1 | .
TGTGCCAGCTCACTTGCGACGGGGGGGAACACTGAAGCTTTCTTT | CASSLATGGNTEAFF | . | TRBJ1-1 | TRBV18 | .
TGTGCCAGTAGCCGGGGACAGAACAATGAGCAGTTCTTC | CASSRGQNNEQFF | TRBD1 | TRBJ2-1 | TRBV19 | .